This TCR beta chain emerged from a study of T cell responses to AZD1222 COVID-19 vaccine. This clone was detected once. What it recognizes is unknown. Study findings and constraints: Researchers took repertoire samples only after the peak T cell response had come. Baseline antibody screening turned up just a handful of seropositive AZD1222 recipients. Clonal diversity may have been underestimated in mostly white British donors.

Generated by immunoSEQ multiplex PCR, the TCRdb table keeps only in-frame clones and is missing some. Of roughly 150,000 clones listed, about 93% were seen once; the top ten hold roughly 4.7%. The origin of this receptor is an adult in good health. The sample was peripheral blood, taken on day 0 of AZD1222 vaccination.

CDR3 amino acids: CASSEGQTVSPLHF. CDR3 coding DNA: TGTGCCAGCAGCGAAGGGCAGACCGTTTCACCCCTCCACTTT. The chain links TRBV7-2 to TRBJ1-6, with D hard to call. The germline V gene has CDR1 SGHTA and CDR2 FQGNSA. The CDR3 loop spans 14 amino acids. Between the trimmed V and J ends, which lost 5 bases and 9 bases, there was a span of 14 bases.